The rows below give T cell receptor beta chains drawn from one sample of a study of blood T cell repertoires in COVID-19. Sequencing was performed with immunoSEQ multiplex PCR; in TCRdb, only in-frame clones are kept and a portion is missing. The sample carries approximately 220,000 clones, approximately 83% recorded once. The sample consisted of PBMCs or T cells enriched from blood (not recorded which). Source of these receptors: a woman in her forties or fifties who had been exposed to COVID-19. CDR3s include the opening cysteine and the closing phenylalanine or tryptophan. A D gene is named only where the DNA matches it firmly. Some rows mark clone size as missing; the rest say once, few, many or name a class of expanded clone.

d_call j_call clone_size v_call cdr3_nt cdr3_aa
. TRBJ1-5 . TRBV28 TGTGCCAGCAGCTATACAGGGTTTAGCAATCAGCCCCAGCATTTT CASSYTGFSNQPQHF
TRBD1 TRBJ1-1 . TRBV28 TGTGCCAGCAAGGGTAGGGGGCGGTTTCATGAAGCTTTCTTT CASKGRGRFHEAFF
. TRBJ1-5 . TRBV4-2 TGTGCCAGCAGCCAAAGACAGGGCAATCAGCCCCAGCATTTT CASSQRQGNQPQHF
TRBD2 TRBJ2-5 . TRBV28 TGTGCCAGCAGGCTAGCGGGGACCAATGGAGAGACCCAGTACTTC CASRLAGTNGETQYF
. TRBJ2-7 once TRBV6-5 TGTGCCAGCAGGGGGCTCGACAGAACCTACGAGCAGTACTTC CASRGLDRTYEQYF
TRBD2 TRBJ2-5 . TRBV19 TGTGCCAGTAGTGGACTAGCGGGGGGGCAAGTAGAGACCCAGTACTTC CASSGLAGGQVETQYF
. TRBJ1-3 . TRBV9 TGTGCCAGCAGCGCAGGGACTGGGGCTGGAAACACCATATATTTT CASSAGTGAGNTIYF
. TRBJ1-2 . TRBV15 TGTGCCACCAGCAGAGACAGGGCCTATGGCTACACCTTC CATSRDRAYGYTF
. TRBJ2-7 . TRBV20-1 TGCAGTGCTAGTGACCGGACAACGAACTACGAGCAGTACTTC CSASDRTTNYEQYF
. TRBJ1-1 . TRBV10-3 TGTGCCATCAGTGAAAGCAGAGGACAGTTGAACACTGAAGCTTTCTTT CAISESRGQLNTEAFF
. TRBJ1-5 . TRBV4-1 TGCGCCAGCAGCCAAGGGGAGACTAGTGAGCCCCAGCATTTT CASSQGETSEPQHF
. TRBJ1-4 . TRBV27 TGTGCCAGCAGTCCTCTAGACAGGAATAATGAAAAACTGTTTTTT CASSPLDRNNEKLFF
. TRBJ1-2 . TRBV5-1 TGCGCCAGCAGCTTGTCCGGGCGGGCGGATAATGGCTACACCTTC CASSLSGRADNGYTF
. TRBJ1-1 . TRBV4-3 TGCGCCAGCAGCCAAGGAGGGAGGGGACGGACTGAAGCTTTCTTT CASSQGGRGRTEAFF
. TRBJ2-7 . TRBV3-1/TRBV3-2 TGTGCCAGCAGCCAAGACCCCCCAGGTTCCTACGAGCAGTACTTC CASSQDPPGSYEQYF
TRBD1 TRBJ1-2 . TRBV29-1 TGCAGCGTTGATCGGCAGGGGGGTGGCTACACCTTC CSVDRQGGGYTF
TRBD1 TRBJ1-6 . TRBV28 TGTGCCAGCCGAGGCGGCGGGACAGGGAATGGTTCACCCCTCCACTTT CASRGGGTGNGSPLHF
. TRBJ2-1 . TRBV19 TGTGCCAGTAGTATCCCCCAGGGGCCGCTCAATGAGCAGTTCTTC CASSIPQGPLNEQFF
. TRBJ1-1 . TRBV2 TGTGCCAGCTGGGGGGGGGCTTTCACTGAAGCTTTCTTT CASWGGAFTEAFF
TRBD1 TRBJ1-4 . TRBV2 TGTGCCAGCATCAGAAGGCGACAGGGTAATGAAAAACTGTTTTTT CASIRRRQGNEKLFF
. TRBJ1-2 . TRBV18 TGTGCCAGCTCACAAGAGGGGGAAGGGTATGGCTACACCTTC CASSQEGEGYGYTF
. TRBJ2-7 . TRBV9 TGTGCCAGCAGCGTAGCAAACACCCTTGGGGCCGAGCAGTACTTC CASSVANTLGAEQYF
. TRBJ1-5 . TRBV3-1/TRBV3-2 TGTGCCAGCAGCCAAGGCCAGGGGAGGGGAGAGGGTCAGCCCCAGCATTTT CASSQGQGRGEGQPQHF
. TRBJ1-1 . TRBV30 TGTGCCTGGAGTGTACCCCACTACTCTACAGGTCGCACTGAAGCTTTCTTT CAWSVPHYSTGRTEAFF
. TRBJ2-3 . TRBV6-2/TRBV6-3 TGTGCCAGCAGTCAGGGACTCTATACGCAGTATTTT CASSQGLYTQYF
. TRBJ2-7 . TRBV5-1 TGCGCCAGCAGCTTGAAAGCGGCCAACTACGAGCAGTACTTC CASSLKAANYEQYF
TRBD1 TRBJ1-1 . TRBV28 TGTGCCTCCTCCCGGACAGGGAGTTTGGCTTTCTTT CASSRTGSLAFF
TRBD1 TRBJ1-6 . TRBV18 TGTGCCAGCTCACCGGGACAGGGTGTGTTTTCACCCCTCCACTTT CASSPGQGVFSPLHF
TRBD1 TRBJ2-2 . TRBV7-2 TGTGCCAGCAGCTCTAAAACAGGGGGTACCGGGGAGCTGTTTTTT CASSSKTGGTGELFF
. TRBJ2-1 few TRBV18 TGTGCCAGCTCACCAACCCGCCTGGACGGGGGTAATGAGCAGTTCTTC CASSPTRLDGGNEQFF
. TRBJ1-1 . TRBV7-2 TGTGCCAGCAGCCCAGAGGCAGTTTCGAACACTGAAGCTTTCTTT CASSPEAVSNTEAFF
. TRBJ2-5 . TRBV11-3 TGTGCCAGCAGCCCAGCACGGGAAGAGACCCAGTACTTC CASSPAREETQYF
. TRBJ1-1 . TRBV6-5 TGTGCCAGCAGTCTCACGGACAGCACTGAAGCTTTCTTT CASSLTDSTEAFF
. TRBJ2-5 . TRBV9 TGTGCCAGCAGTCTAGCGCCGAGGGCTGAGACCCAGTACTTC CASSLAPRAETQYF
. TRBJ1-2 . TRBV19 TGTGCCAGTAGTATCGGGCCAACCGGAGGATATGGCTACACCTTC CASSIGPTGGYGYTF
TRBD1 TRBJ2-2 . TRBV6-6 TGTGCCAGCAGCCGGAAATCAGACAGGGCCGGGGAGCTGTTTTTT CASSRKSDRAGELFF
. TRBJ1-1 . TRBV10-1 TGCGCCAGCAGTGAGAGGCCTAGTACTGAAGCTTTCTTT CASSERPSTEAFF
. TRBJ1-1 . TRBV4-2 TGTGCCAGCAGCCGAGGGTCAGGGGTGAACACTGAAGCTTTCTTT CASSRGSGVNTEAFF
TRBD1 TRBJ2-6 . TRBV19 TGTGCCAGTAGTAGCTTGGACAGGGCCACTGGGGCCAACGTCCTGACTTTC CASSSLDRATGANVLTF
. TRBJ1-3 . TRBV5-6 TGTGCCACACAGGGTACTGGAAACACCATATATTTT CATQGTGNTIYF
TRBD2 TRBJ2-1 . TRBV24-1 TGTGCCACCAGTGATCCTAGGGGACTAGCGGACAATGAGCAGTTCTTC CATSDPRGLADNEQFF
. TRBJ1-5 . TRBV2 TGTGCCAGCACGCGTCGCGGACTCAATCAGCCCCAGCATTTT CASTRRGLNQPQHF
. TRBJ1-1 . TRBV12-5 TGTGCTAGTGGTTTTACCGGGTCCCGAGCTTTCTTT CASGFTGSRAFF
. TRBJ1-3 . TRBV19 TGTGCCAGTAGTGACCAGACAGGCCGGGACACCATATATTTT CASSDQTGRDTIYF
. TRBJ1-5 many TRBV18 TGTGCCAGCGCCCCAGGGATGGATCAGCCCCAGCATTTT CASAPGMDQPQHF
TRBD1 TRBJ1-2 . TRBV19 TGTGCCAGTACCTACAGGGGGCGAGGTGGCTACACCTTC CASTYRGRGGYTF
. TRBJ1-3 . TRBV28 TGTGCCAGCAGTTTAAGGGGGTTCTCTGGAAACACCATATATTTT CASSLRGFSGNTIYF
TRBD1 TRBJ1-3 . TRBV10-3 TGTGCCACCCTTCGGACGGACAGGCAAGGCCCCTTCTCTGGAAACACCATATATTTT CATLRTDRQGPFSGNTIYF
TRBD2 TRBJ2-7 . TRBV9 TGTGCCAGCAGCGTAGCTGTGACTAGCGGGACCTACGAGCAGTACTTC CASSVAVTSGTYEQYF
. TRBJ1-2 few TRBV14 TGTGCCAGCAGCCTGGGACTGGGTTTGAGCTACACCTTC CASSLGLGLSYTF
. TRBJ2-3 . TRBV5-4 TGTGCCAGCAGCCGAGGACAGTCGAACACAGATACGCAGTATTTT CASSRGQSNTDTQYF
TRBD2 TRBJ2-1 . TRBV9 TGTGCCAGCAGCGTAGGGGTGGGTAGCGGGGCCTCCTACAATGAGCAGTTCTTC CASSVGVGSGASYNEQFF
TRBD1 TRBJ1-3 . TRBV18 TGTGCCAGCTCACGTTCCGGGACAGGGACTGGAAACACCATATATTTT CASSRSGTGTGNTIYF
. TRBJ2-7 . TRBV30 TGTGCCTGGAGTGTAGGGTCCAGGGATGGGCTCAAGCAGTACTTC CAWSVGSRDGLKQYF